The TCR beta chain described here comes from a study of graft-versus-host responses after intestinal transplantation. This clone occurred a few times. This CDR3 is 14 amino acids long. The germline V gene encodes CDR1 KGHSH and CDR2 LQKENI. Germline trimming cut 0 bases from V and 7 bases from J; bases unmatched to any gene: 5. The data were produced by immunoSEQ multiplex PCR, yet TCRdb's version contains in-frame clones alone and is incomplete. The table includes around 10,000 clones, approximately 31% detected once. The genes are TRBV18 and TRBJ1-1, with 7 bases matching TRBD1. The sample in question was alloreactive CD4+ T cells from a mixed lymphocyte reaction culture, obtained before transplantation. Subset of the sample: CFSE-low proliferating T cells sorted from roughly six-day pre-transplant mixed lymphocyte reaction (GvH or HvG direction). This TCR came from a human patient who was an organ donor for intestinal transplantation. The DNA for the CDR3 is TGTGCCAGCTCACCACCAAAGGACAGGAATGAAGCTTTCTTT. Translation: CASSPPKDRNEAFF.